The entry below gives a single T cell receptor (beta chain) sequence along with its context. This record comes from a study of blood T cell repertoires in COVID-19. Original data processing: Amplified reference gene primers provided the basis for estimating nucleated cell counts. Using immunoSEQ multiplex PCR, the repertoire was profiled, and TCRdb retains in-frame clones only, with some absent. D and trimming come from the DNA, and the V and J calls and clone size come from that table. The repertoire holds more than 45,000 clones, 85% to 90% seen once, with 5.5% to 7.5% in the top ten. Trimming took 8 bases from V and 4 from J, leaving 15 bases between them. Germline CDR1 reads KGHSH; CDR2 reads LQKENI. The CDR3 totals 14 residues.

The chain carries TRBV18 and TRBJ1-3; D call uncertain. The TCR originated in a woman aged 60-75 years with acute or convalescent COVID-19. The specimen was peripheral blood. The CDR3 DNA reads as TGTGCCAGCACCATCGCAGGTGACGGAAACACCATATATTTT. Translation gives CASTIAGDGNTIYF.